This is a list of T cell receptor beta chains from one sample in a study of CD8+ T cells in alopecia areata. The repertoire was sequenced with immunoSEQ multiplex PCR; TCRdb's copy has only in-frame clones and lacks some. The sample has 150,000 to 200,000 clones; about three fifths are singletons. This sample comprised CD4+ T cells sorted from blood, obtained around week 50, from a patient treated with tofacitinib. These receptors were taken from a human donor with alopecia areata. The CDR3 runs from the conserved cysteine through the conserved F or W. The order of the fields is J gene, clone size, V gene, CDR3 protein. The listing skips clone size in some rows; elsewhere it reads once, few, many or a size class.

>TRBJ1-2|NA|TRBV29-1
CSVDDRSLDGYTF
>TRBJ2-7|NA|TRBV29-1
CSVGGSDEQYF
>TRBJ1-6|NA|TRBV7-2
CASSVQEGSLSPLHF
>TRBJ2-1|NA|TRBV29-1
CSTTGSREQFF
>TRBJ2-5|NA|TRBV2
CASAGEETQYF
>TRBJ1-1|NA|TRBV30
CAWSGRGVRTEAFF
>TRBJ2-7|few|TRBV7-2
CASSTPWALSGGSSYEQYF
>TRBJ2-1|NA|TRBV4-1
CASSQMGQANNEQFF
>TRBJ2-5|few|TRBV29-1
CSVALETQYF
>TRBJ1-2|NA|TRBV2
CASIGGSPSGYTF
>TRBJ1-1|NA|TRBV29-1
CSVARDYTEAFF
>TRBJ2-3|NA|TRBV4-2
CASSPRVGTQYF
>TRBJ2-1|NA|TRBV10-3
CATSAGGNEQFF
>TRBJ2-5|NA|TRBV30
CAFDRGREETQYF
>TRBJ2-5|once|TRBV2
CASSEETQYF
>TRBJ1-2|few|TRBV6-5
CASSYSQGGARGYTF
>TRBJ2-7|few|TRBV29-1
CSVLQGNPYEQYF
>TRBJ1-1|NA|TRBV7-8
CASSRPVNTEAFF
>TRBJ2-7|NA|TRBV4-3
CASSQDSRFSYEQYF
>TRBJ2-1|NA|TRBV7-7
CASSPGLAGQNEQFF